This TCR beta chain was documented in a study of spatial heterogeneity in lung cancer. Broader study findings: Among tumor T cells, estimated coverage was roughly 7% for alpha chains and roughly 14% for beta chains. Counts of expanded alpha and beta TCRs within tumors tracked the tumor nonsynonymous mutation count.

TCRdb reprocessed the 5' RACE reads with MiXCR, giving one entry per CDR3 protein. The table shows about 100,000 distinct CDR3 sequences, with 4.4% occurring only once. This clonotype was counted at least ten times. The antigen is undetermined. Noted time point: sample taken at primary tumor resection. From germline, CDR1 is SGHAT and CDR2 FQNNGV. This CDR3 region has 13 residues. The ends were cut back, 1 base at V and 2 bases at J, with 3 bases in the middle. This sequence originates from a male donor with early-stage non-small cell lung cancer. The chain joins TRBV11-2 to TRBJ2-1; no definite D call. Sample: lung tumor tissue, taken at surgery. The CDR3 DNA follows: TGTGCCAGCAGCTTAGCCGCCTACAATGAGCAGTTCTTC. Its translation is CASSLAAYNEQFF.